These T cell receptor beta chains were read from a single sample in a study of blood T cell repertoires in COVID-19. Some clones are missing from TCRdb's copy, which holds only in-frame ones; the method was immunoSEQ multiplex PCR. The data show tens of thousands of clones, 89% seen once. Sequencing was performed on peripheral blood. These receptor sequences come from a man between 65 and 80 years old with active or convalescent COVID-19. The CDR3 runs from the conserved cysteine through the conserved F or W. Fields, in order: J gene, V gene, D gene, clone size, CDR3 protein, CDR3 DNA. A D gene is named only where the DNA matches it firmly. A row's size may be missing; if present it is once, few, many or a size class.

J: TRBJ1-3
V: TRBV5-5
D: NA
size: NA
CDR3: CASSFDYSGNTIYF
DNA: TGTGCCAGCAGCTTTGACTACTCTGGAAACACCATATATTTT

J: TRBJ2-2
V: TRBV5-1
D: NA
size: once
CDR3: CASSLDGRAFTGELFF
DNA: TGCGCCAGCAGCTTGGATGGCAGGGCATTCACCGGGGAGCTGTTTTTT

J: TRBJ2-2
V: TRBV27
D: TRBD1
size: NA
CDR3: CASSRRTGANTGELFF
DNA: TGTGCCAGCAGTCGACGGACAGGGGCCAACACCGGGGAGCTGTTTTTT

J: TRBJ1-3
V: TRBV5-8
D: TRBD1
size: NA
CDR3: CASSSRDRGLTGNTIYF
DNA: TGTGCCAGCAGCTCCCGGGACAGGGGGCTTACTGGAAACACCATATATTTT

J: TRBJ1-1
V: TRBV19
D: NA
size: NA
CDR3: CASSIAAGTEAFF
DNA: TGTGCCAGTAGTATAGCGGCGGGGACTGAAGCTTTCTTT

J: TRBJ1-2
V: TRBV7-2
D: TRBD1
size: NA
CDR3: CASSLGQGAYGYTF
DNA: TGTGCCAGCAGCTTAGGACAGGGGGCGTACGGCTACACCTTC

J: TRBJ2-7
V: TRBV10-3
D: NA
size: NA
CDR3: CAISPQGRWDSYEQYF
DNA: TGTGCCATCAGTCCACAGGGTAGGTGGGACTCCTACGAGCAGTACTTC

J: TRBJ1-1
V: TRBV9
D: NA
size: NA
CDR3: CASSPRGQVGEAFF
DNA: TGTGCCAGCAGCCCGCGAGGGCAGGTCGGTGAAGCTTTCTTT

J: TRBJ2-7
V: TRBV24-1
D: NA
size: few
CDR3: CATSDFKADRQYF
DNA: TGTGCCACCAGTGATTTTAAGGCCGACAGGCAGTACTTC

J: TRBJ2-4
V: TRBV4-3
D: NA
size: NA
CDR3: CASSQDLGGENIQYF
DNA: TGCGCCAGCAGCCAAGATTTGGGGGGAGAAAACATTCAGTACTTC

J: TRBJ2-2
V: TRBV7-9
D: NA
size: NA
CDR3: CASSFQGFSGELFF
DNA: TGTGCCAGCAGCTTTCAGGGATTCTCCGGGGAGCTGTTTTTT

J: TRBJ1-1
V: TRBV7-9
D: TRBD1
size: NA
CDR3: CASSRGQGMNTEAFF
DNA: TGTGCCAGCAGCCGGGGACAGGGCATGAACACTGAAGCTTTCTTT

J: TRBJ1-2
V: TRBV19
D: TRBD1
size: NA
CDR3: CASARDRLYGYTF
DNA: TGTGCCAGTGCCCGGGACAGACTCTATGGCTACACCTTC

J: TRBJ2-1
V: TRBV29-1
D: NA
size: NA
CDR3: CSVNRAAEQFF
DNA: TGCAGCGTTAACAGGGCAGCTGAGCAGTTCTTC

J: TRBJ1-3
V: TRBV5-1
D: NA
size: NA
CDR3: CASSLDGARSGNTIYF
DNA: TGCGCCAGCAGCTTGGATGGGGCCCGCTCTGGAAACACCATATATTTT

J: TRBJ1-2
V: TRBV27
D: NA
size: once
CDR3: CASSLSGGVNGYTF
DNA: TGTGCCAGCAGTTTATCGGGAGGGGTAAATGGCTACACCTTC

J: TRBJ2-2
V: TRBV5-6
D: NA
size: NA
CDR3: CASSLEGRGTGELFF
DNA: TGTGCCAGCAGCTTGGAAGGGAGAGGGACCGGGGAGCTGTTTTTT

J: TRBJ2-3
V: TRBV3-1/TRBV3-2
D: TRBD1
size: NA
CDR3: CASSQYGTVESRDTQYF
DNA: TGTGCCAGCAGCCAGTACGGGACAGTGGAATCGCGGGATACGCAGTATTTT

J: TRBJ1-2
V: TRBV6-6
D: NA
size: NA
CDR3: CASVEYPRQANYGYTF
DNA: TGTGCCAGCGTCGAATACCCAAGACAAGCTAACTATGGCTACACCTTC

J: TRBJ2-7
V: TRBV18
D: TRBD1
size: NA
CDR3: CASSLGQDPVGEQYF
DNA: TGTGCCAGCTCACTAGGACAGGACCCCGTGGGAGAGCAGTACTTC

J: TRBJ2-7
V: TRBV2
D: NA
size: NA
CDR3: CASKDYSGRLGEQYF
DNA: TGTGCCAGCAAAGACTATAGCGGCCGGCTTGGCGAGCAGTACTTC

J: TRBJ2-7
V: TRBV15
D: NA
size: NA
CDR3: CATSRDLSYEQYF
DNA: TGTGCCACCAGCAGAGATCTCTCCTACGAGCAGTACTTC

J: TRBJ1-1
V: TRBV5-1
D: TRBD1
size: NA
CDR3: CASSLRGQGGTTEAFF
DNA: TGCGCCAGCAGCTTGCGGGGACAGGGTGGTACGACTGAAGCTTTCTTT

J: TRBJ1-4
V: TRBV5-1
D: NA
size: NA
CDR3: CASSLGQENEKLFF
DNA: TGCGCCAGCAGCCTGGGACAAGAGAATGAAAAACTGTTTTTT

J: TRBJ1-2
V: TRBV9
D: NA
size: once
CDR3: CASSSQTGGYGYTF
DNA: TGTGCCAGCAGCTCTCAGACCGGAGGCTATGGCTACACCTTC

J: TRBJ1-1
V: TRBV5-1
D: TRBD1
size: NA
CDR3: CASSYGKGAVNTEAFF
DNA: TGCGCCAGCAGCTACGGCAAGGGGGCGGTAAACACTGAAGCTTTCTTT

J: TRBJ2-3
V: TRBV5-1
D: NA
size: NA
CDR3: CASSSSGSSTDTQYF
DNA: TGCGCCAGCAGCTCCAGTGGCTCTAGCACAGATACGCAGTATTTT

J: TRBJ2-7
V: TRBV6-2/TRBV6-3
D: TRBD1
size: once
CDR3: CASSYPGTGFYEQYF
DNA: TGTGCCAGCAGTTACCCTGGGACAGGATTCTACGAGCAGTACTTC

J: TRBJ2-3
V: TRBV29-1
D: NA
size: NA
CDR3: CSVLTDTQYF
DNA: TGCAGCGTTCTCACAGATACGCAGTATTTT

J: TRBJ2-5
V: TRBV3-1/TRBV3-2
D: NA
size: NA
CDR3: CASSQDFSDGVQETQYF
DNA: TGTGCCAGCAGCCAAGATTTTAGTGACGGAGTCCAAGAGACCCAGTACTTC

J: TRBJ1-1
V: TRBV5-1
D: TRBD1
size: NA
CDR3: CASSFGQGMTEAFF
DNA: TGCGCCAGCAGCTTCGGACAGGGAATGACTGAAGCTTTCTTT

J: TRBJ2-1
V: TRBV9
D: TRBD2
size: NA
CDR3: CASSSLGAGGQNEQFF
DNA: TGTGCCAGCAGCTCACTCGGAGCGGGGGGGCAAAATGAGCAGTTCTTC

J: TRBJ2-7
V: TRBV3-1/TRBV3-2
D: NA
size: NA
CDR3: CASSQELTNYRRYF
DNA: TGTGCCAGCAGCCAAGAACTAACAAACTATCGACGGTACTTC

J: TRBJ2-1
V: TRBV5-1
D: NA
size: NA
CDR3: CASSYGGGSSYNEQFF
DNA: TGCGCCAGCAGCTACGGGGGCGGGAGCTCCTACAATGAGCAGTTCTTC

J: TRBJ1-2
V: TRBV7-9
D: TRBD1
size: few
CDR3: CASSPQGGYGYTF
DNA: TGTGCCAGCAGCCCTCAGGGGGGCTATGGCTACACCTTC

J: TRBJ1-1
V: TRBV27
D: NA
size: NA
CDR3: CASSVSGLINEAFF
DNA: TGTGCCAGCAGTGTTTCAGGGTTAATTAATGAAGCTTTCTTT

J: TRBJ1-4
V: TRBV5-1
D: NA
size: once
CDR3: CASSLDSRGEKLFF
DNA: TGCGCCAGCAGCCTGGACAGCCGAGGGGAAAAACTGTTTTTT

J: TRBJ1-2
V: TRBV5-5
D: TRBD1
size: NA
CDR3: CASSLTGEAYGYTF
DNA: TGTGCCAGCAGCTTGACAGGGGAGGCCTATGGCTACACCTTC

J: TRBJ1-2
V: TRBV12-5
D: NA
size: NA
CDR3: CASGRDFNYGYTF
DNA: TGTGCTAGTGGCCGGGACTTTAACTATGGCTACACCTTC

J: TRBJ1-5
V: TRBV19
D: TRBD1
size: NA
CDR3: CATGTGGIQPQHF
DNA: TGTGCCACCGGGACAGGGGGGATTCAGCCCCAGCATTTT

J: TRBJ1-2
V: TRBV3-1/TRBV3-2
D: TRBD1
size: NA
CDR3: CASSQFGQGFGYTF
DNA: TGTGCCAGCAGCCAATTCGGACAGGGTTTTGGCTACACCTTC

J: TRBJ1-5
V: TRBV2
D: TRBD1
size: NA
CDR3: CASNLTPGTGAQPQHF
DNA: TGTGCCAGCAACCTGACCCCCGGGACAGGGGCCCAGCCCCAGCATTTT

J: TRBJ2-7
V: TRBV27
D: NA
size: NA
CDR3: CASSLIGRYYEQYF
DNA: TGTGCCAGCAGTTTAATCGGTCGTTACTACGAGCAGTACTTC

J: TRBJ2-7
V: TRBV7-9
D: NA
size: NA
CDR3: CASSLGSLAYEQYF
DNA: TGTGCCAGCAGCTTAGGTAGCCTTGCCTACGAGCAGTACTTC

J: TRBJ1-1
V: TRBV19
D: NA
size: NA
CDR3: CASSIARYTEAFF
DNA: TGTGCCAGTAGTATAGCGCGGTACACTGAAGCTTTCTTT

J: TRBJ2-5
V: TRBV27
D: NA
size: NA
CDR3: CASTSGGASGKTQYF
DNA: TGTGCCAGCACCTCTGGGGGGGCGAGTGGGAAGACCCAGTACTTC

J: TRBJ2-1
V: TRBV2
D: TRBD2
size: NA
CDR3: CASSGLAYNEQFF
DNA: TGTGCCAGCAGTGGACTAGCTTACAATGAGCAGTTCTTC

J: TRBJ1-2
V: TRBV7-2
D: TRBD1
size: NA
CDR3: CASSLVTGTGYGYTF
DNA: TGTGCCAGCAGCTTAGTCACCGGGACAGGATATGGCTACACCTTC

J: TRBJ1-5
V: TRBV3-1/TRBV3-2
D: NA
size: NA
CDR3: CASSQGLNQPQHF
DNA: TGTGCCAGCAGCCAAGGACTCAATCAGCCCCAGCATTTT

J: TRBJ1-4
V: TRBV25-1
D: NA
size: NA
CDR3: CASSGERNEKLFF
DNA: TGTGCCAGCAGTGGGGAGAGGAATGAAAAACTGTTTTTT

J: TRBJ2-6
V: TRBV7-3
D: NA
size: NA
CDR3: CASSLAIQGAGANVLTF
DNA: TGTGCCAGCAGCTTAGCCATACAGGGAGCTGGGGCCAACGTCCTGACTTTC

J: TRBJ1-5
V: TRBV19
D: NA
size: few
CDR3: CASSMGRETKPQHF
DNA: TGTGCCAGTAGTATGGGAAGGGAGACTAAGCCCCAGCATTTT

J: TRBJ1-2
V: TRBV29-1
D: NA
size: few
CDR3: CSVRTSYGYTF
DNA: TGCAGCGTAAGAACGAGCTATGGCTACACCTTC

J: TRBJ1-1
V: TRBV4-1
D: TRBD1
size: NA
CDR3: CASSQGQGAAEAFF
DNA: TGCGCCAGCAGCCAAGGACAGGGCGCGGCTGAAGCTTTCTTT

J: TRBJ2-1
V: TRBV24-1
D: TRBD2
size: NA
CDR3: CATSDFTSGGNEQFF
DNA: TGTGCCACCAGTGATTTCACTAGCGGGGGTAATGAGCAGTTCTTC

J: TRBJ2-1
V: TRBV9
D: TRBD2
size: NA
CDR3: CASSRTSGGGPYNEQFF
DNA: TGTGCCAGCAGCAGGACTAGCGGGGGGGGTCCCTACAATGAGCAGTTCTTC

J: TRBJ1-2
V: TRBV5-6
D: TRBD1
size: NA
CDR3: CASSLQGAVDGYTF
DNA: TGTGCCAGCAGCCTACAGGGGGCGGTGGATGGCTACACCTTC